The 16 T cell receptor beta chains in this list originate from one sample, sequenced in a study of T cell responses to AZD1222 COVID-19 vaccine. The method was immunoSEQ multiplex PCR; TCRdb's version includes in-frame clones alone and lacks a portion of them. The repertoire holds roughly 140,000 clones, with about 91% as singletons. The sequenced sample was peripheral blood, obtained on day 0 of MenACWY control vaccination. These receptors all come from an adult in good health.

The chain joins TRBV5-1 to TRBJ1-1; 9 bases agree with TRBD1. Trimming took 2 bases from V and 4 from J; bases not matched to a gene: 9. Germline V lookup: CDR1 SGHRS, CDR2 YFSETQ. The CDR3 is made up of 16 amino acids. The DNA for the CDR3 is TGCGCCAGCAGCTTACAACAGGGGGCCGCGGGCACTGAAGCTTTCTTT. Its protein product is CASSLQQGAAGTEAFF.

V and J are TRBV5-4 and TRBJ1-1; 7 bases align to TRBD1. The V gene's germline CDR1 is SGHNT and CDR2 YYREEE (reference sequence). V was pared by 2 bases and J by 7 bases, with 11 bases of the junction left unmatched. The CDR3 contains 15 residues. The DNA of the CDR3 is TGTGCCAGCAGCTTAAACAGGGGCCCCTTAGGTGAAGCTTTCTTT. This gives the protein CASSLNRGPLGEAFF.

V gene TRBV28 combines with J gene TRBJ2-1; TRBD2 matches at 11 bases. The CDR3 contains 16 residues. V trimming: 6 bases; J trimming: 7 bases; junction bases outside the gene matches: 11. CDR1 is MDHEN and CDR2 is SYDVKM in the germline V gene. This chain's CDR3 is CASSLTTSGRRNEQFF. CDR3 DNA sequence: TGTGCCAGCAGCCTAACAACTAGCGGGAGAAGGAATGAGCAGTTCTTC.

This chain uses TRBV21-1 with TRBJ1-3; no check of the table's D call, TRBD1, against the DNA was made. TRBV21-1 is a listed pseudogene. The CDR3 runs to 14 residues. The CDR3 DNA reads TGTGCCAGCAGACATCCGGGACAGGTAAACACCATATATTTT. Amino acids: CASRHPGQVNTIYF.

The chain joins TRBV5-1 to TRBJ2-6, with D possibly matching TRBD1 (7 bases). The V end was cut by 4 bases, the J end by 0 bases, with 11 bases between. This CDR3 has 16 amino acids. Germline CDR1 is SGHRS and CDR2 is YFSETQ. The CDR3 spells CASSGGDSSGANVLTF. CDR3 coding DNA: TGCGCCAGCAGCGGAGGGGACAGCTCTGGGGCCAACGTCCTGACTTTC. Full variable domain (missing parts from reference TRBV5-1 and TRBJ2-6): KAGVTQTPRYLIKTRGQQVTLSCSPISGHRSVSWYQQTPGQGLQFLFEYFSETQRNKGNFPGRFSGRQFSNSRSEMNVSTLELGDSALYLCASSGGDSSGANVLTFGAGSRLTVL.

This clone came up once. The V and J genes are TRBV7-2 and TRBJ1-1; no reliable D call. Between the trimmed V and J ends, which lost 6 bases and 2 bases, there was a span of 10 bases. Germline-derived CDR1 and CDR2 are SGHTA and FQGNSA. The CDR3 is 13 residues long. CDR3 region: CASRKQVNTEAFF. The CDR3 coding sequence is TGTGCCAGCAGAAAGCAGGTAAACACTGAAGCTTTCTTT.

DNA of the CDR3: TGTGCCAGCAGTTTGCTGGGACAGGGGGCTTTGGCAGATACGCAGTATTTT. Translated: CASSLLGQGALADTQYF. The genes are TRBV28 and TRBJ2-3, with 12 bases lining up with TRBD1. Trimming cost V 3 bases and J 4 bases; bases outside gene matches: 8. The CDR3 extends over 17 amino acids. CDR1 and CDR2 from the germline V gene are MDHEN and SYDVKM.

This chain joins TRBV5-1 and TRBJ1-2; 9 bases are a match to TRBD1. CDR3 length equals 17 residues. Germline V gene sequence: CDR1 SGHRS, CDR2 YFSETQ. V was pared by 0 bases and J by 5 bases, with 11 bases of the junction left unmatched. In DNA form, the CDR3 reads TGCGCCAGCAGCTTGGAGTTGACGTCACAGGGGGCTTATGGCTACACCTTC. It is translated as CASSLELTSQGAYGYTF.

V usage is TRBV7-2 and J usage is TRBJ1-6, with D possibly matching TRBD1 (5 bases). The CDR3 runs to 15 residues. The V gene's germline CDR1 is SGHTA and CDR2 FQGNSA. V was clipped by 2 bases and J by 4 bases, with 9 bases between them. The CDR3 region is CASSLKQGYNSPLHF. CDR3 DNA sequence: TGTGCCAGCAGCTTAAAGCAGGGATATAATTCACCCCTCCACTTT.

This clone appeared once. The J gene is TRBJ2-7, the V gene TRBV7-9; D is uncertain. The CDR3 is 15 amino acids. Germline V lookup: CDR1 SEHNR, CDR2 FQNEAQ (reference sequence). V shed 5 bases and J shed 2 bases, with 16 bases lying between them. CDR3 in amino acids: CASSPSFGSPYEQYF. CDR3 DNA sequence: TGTGCCAGCAGCCCTTCCTTCGGGTCCCCCTACGAGCAGTACTTC.

The rearrangement links TRBV2 to TRBJ2-3, with D perhaps matching TRBD1 (6 bases). V was pared by 6 bases and J by 2 bases, with 15 bases between. This CDR3 spans 15 amino acids. Germline assignment: CDR1 SNHLY and CDR2 FYNNEI. The CDR3 reads CASRAGTQATDTQYF. CDR3 bases: TGTGCCAGCAGAGCCGGGACACAAGCCACAGATACGCAGTATTTT.

This chain connects TRBV6-2 or TRBV6-3 to TRBJ1-5; 8 nucleotides line up with TRBD1. Losses at the gene ends were 3 bases for V and 9 bases for J; bases not matched to a gene: 7. Germline CDR1 MNHEY, CDR2 SVGEGT. CDR3 length: 14 residues. DNA for the CDR3: TGTGCCAGCAGTTATGACAGGGGCCGCTGGCCCCAGCATTTT. It is translated as CASSYDRGRWPQHF.

This rearrangement joins TRBV18 to TRBJ2-3; 8 bases map to TRBD1. The J segment lost 4 bases and the V segment lost 3 bases, leaving 3 bases of the junction unmatched. Per germline, CDR1 KGHSH and CDR2 LQKENI. CDR3 size: 14 residues. The chain's CDR3 is CASSPLDRADTQYF. CDR3 bases: TGTGCCAGCTCACCTCTGGACAGGGCAGATACGCAGTATTTT.

The J gene is TRBJ1-1, the V gene TRBV12-3 or TRBV12-4, with 9 bases fitting TRBD1. J lost 3 bases, V lost 6 bases, and 2 bases had no gene match. This CDR3 comprises 13 residues. CDR3 coding DNA: TGTGCCAGCAGGGACAGGGGCCACACTGAAGCTTTCTTT. This codes for CASRDRGHTEAFF.

V gene TRBV4-1 combines with J gene TRBJ1-5; 10 bases align to TRBD1. J lost 7 bases, V lost 2 bases, and 5 bases had no gene match. The CDR3 consists of 15 residues. Germline V lookup: CDR1 MGHRA, CDR2 YSYEKL. This CDR3 is CASSQQTGGEQPQHF. The CDR3 DNA reads as TGCGCCAGCAGCCAACAGACAGGGGGCGAGCAGCCCCAGCATTTT.

The chain carries TRBV18 and TRBJ2-7, with 11 positions matching TRBD1. Germline V gene sequence: CDR1 KGHSH, CDR2 LQKENI. This CDR3 spans 13 amino acids. Germline trimming cut 6 bases from V and 5 bases from J; bases unmatched to any gene: 3. The CDR3, as DNA: TGTGCCAGCTCTCCGGGACAGGGGGACGAGCAGTACTTC. Translated, it gives CASSPGQGDEQYF.